The present entry profiles one T cell receptor (beta chain) with its context. Antigen specificity is unknown. PCR used 60 Vbeta primers and 13 Jbeta primers. Profiling relied on immunoSEQ multiplex PCR, and the TCRdb table lists in-frame clones only, not all of them. Counted here are 90,000 to 150,000 clones, around 69% occurring once; the ten biggest clones make up 8.2%. This entry comes from a study of cytomegalovirus exposure and HLA in healthy donors. Findings and caveats of the study: A few chains linked to CMV were shown in vitro to be specific for CMV antigens.

Germline V lookup: CDR1 SGHRS, CDR2 YFSETQ. V was clipped by 0 bases and J by 3 bases; unmatched bases: 5. This CDR3 has 16 amino acids. This sequence joins TRBV5-1 and TRBJ2-5; 10 bases match TRBD2. Sequenced sample: PBMCs. This receptor was identified in a woman aged 40 to 49 in good health and CMV-seropositive. The CDR3 here is CASSLGSGGSEETQYF. As DNA, the CDR3 is TGCGCCAGCAGCTTGGGTAGCGGGGGGAGTGAAGAGACCCAGTACTTC.